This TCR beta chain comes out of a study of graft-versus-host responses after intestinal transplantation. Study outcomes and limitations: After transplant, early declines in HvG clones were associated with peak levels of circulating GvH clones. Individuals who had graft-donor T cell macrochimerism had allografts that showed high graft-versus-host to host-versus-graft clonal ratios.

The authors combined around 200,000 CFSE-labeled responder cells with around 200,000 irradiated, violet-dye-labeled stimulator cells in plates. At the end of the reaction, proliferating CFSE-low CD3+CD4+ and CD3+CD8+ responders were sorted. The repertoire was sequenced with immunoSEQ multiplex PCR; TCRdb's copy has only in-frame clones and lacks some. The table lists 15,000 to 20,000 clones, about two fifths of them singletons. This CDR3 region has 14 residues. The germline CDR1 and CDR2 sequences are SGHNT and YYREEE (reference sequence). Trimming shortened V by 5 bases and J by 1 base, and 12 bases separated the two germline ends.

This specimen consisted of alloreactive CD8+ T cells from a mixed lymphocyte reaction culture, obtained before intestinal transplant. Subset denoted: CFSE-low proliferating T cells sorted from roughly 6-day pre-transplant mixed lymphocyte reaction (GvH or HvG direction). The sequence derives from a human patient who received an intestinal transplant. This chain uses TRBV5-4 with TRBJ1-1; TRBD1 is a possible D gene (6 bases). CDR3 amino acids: CASRRKGENTEAFF. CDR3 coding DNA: TGTGCCAGCAGACGAAAGGGGGAGAACACTGAAGCTTTCTTT. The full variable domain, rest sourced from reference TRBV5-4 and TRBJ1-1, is ETGVTQSPTHLIKTRGQQVTLRCSSQSGHNTVSWYQQALGQGPQFIFQYYREEENGRGNFPPRFSGLQFPNYSSELNVNALELDDSALYLCASRRKGENTEAFFGQGTRLTVV.